A single T cell receptor beta chain is shown here with its context. This CDR3 region has 16 residues. V shed 5 bases and J shed 3 bases, with 17 bases lying between them. Germline values: CDR1 SGHVS, CDR2 FNYEAQ. These data come from a study of T cell changes during pregnancy in multiple sclerosis. Data came from immunoSEQ multiplex PCR; TCRdb stores just in-frame clones and leaves some out. The repertoire holds fewer than 70,000 clones, with nearly 90% as singletons. The sequencing used peripheral blood, collected in the first trimester of pregnancy. The genes are TRBV7-6 and TRBJ2-4; maybe TRBD1 (6 bases). This TCR was sampled from a female donor with multiple sclerosis, enrolled in a pregnancy study. The CDR3 DNA sequence: TGTGCCAGCAGCCCCGGACAGTGGGTCGACAAAAACATTCAGTACTTC. This translates into CASSPGQWVDKNIQYF. Supplemented by reference TRBV7-6 and TRBJ2-4, the full variable domain reads GAGVSQSPRYKVTKRGQDVALRCDPISGHVSLYWYRQALGQGPEFLTYFNYEAQQDKSGLPNDRFSAERPEGSISTLTIQRTEQRDSAMYRCASSPGQWVDKNIQYFGAGTRLSVL.